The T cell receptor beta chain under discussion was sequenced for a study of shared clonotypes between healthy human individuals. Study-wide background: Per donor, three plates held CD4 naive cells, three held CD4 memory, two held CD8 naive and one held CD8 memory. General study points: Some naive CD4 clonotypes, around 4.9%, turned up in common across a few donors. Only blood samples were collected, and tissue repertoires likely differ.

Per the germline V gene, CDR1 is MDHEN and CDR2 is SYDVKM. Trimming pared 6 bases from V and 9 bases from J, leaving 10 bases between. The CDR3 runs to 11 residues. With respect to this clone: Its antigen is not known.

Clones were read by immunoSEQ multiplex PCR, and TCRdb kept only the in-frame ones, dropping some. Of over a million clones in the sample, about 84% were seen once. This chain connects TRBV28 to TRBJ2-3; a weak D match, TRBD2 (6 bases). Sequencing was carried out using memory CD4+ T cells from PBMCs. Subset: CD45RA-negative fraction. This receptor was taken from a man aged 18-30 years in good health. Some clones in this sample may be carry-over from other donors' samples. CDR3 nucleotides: TGTGCCAGCAGCACGGCGGGAACGCAGTATTTT. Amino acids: CASSTAGTQYF. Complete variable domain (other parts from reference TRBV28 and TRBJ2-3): DVKVTQSSRYLVKRTGEKVFLECVQDMDHENMFWYRQDPGLGLRLIYFSYDVKMKEKGDIPEGYSVSREKKERFSLILESASTNQTSMYLCASSTAGTQYFGPGTRLTVL.